One and the same sample provided the 5 T cell receptor beta chains below, sequenced in a study of identical twins. TCRdb analysed the 5' RACE reads with MiXCR anew, one entry per CDR3 protein. The sample has approximately 670,000 distinct CDR3 sequences, around 6% seen once. Sequencing was performed on naive T cells sorted from blood. The receptors stem from a man aged 18 to 35 in good health.

This clonotype was counted at least ten times. V gene TRBV6-2 or TRBV6-3 combines with J gene TRBJ2-6; D perhaps matches TRBD1 (6 bases). The CDR3 sequence is 15 residues long. The germline V gene encodes CDR1 MNHEY and CDR2 SVGEGT. V lost 7 bases to trimming and J lost 1 base, with 11 bases between them. The CDR3 loop is CASNADRSGANVLTF. CDR3 DNA: TGTGCCAGCAATGCCGACAGGTCTGGGGCCAACGTCCTGACTTTC.

The CDR3 sequence: CASSPRTTRTHGNEQFF. CDR3 DNA: TGTGCCAGCAGTCCCCGAACAACTAGGACCCACGGGAATGAGCAGTTCTTC. This sequence joins TRBV12-3 or TRBV12-4 and TRBJ2-1; D is possibly TRBD2 (5 bases). This CDR3 spans 17 amino acids. V lost 5 bases to trimming and J lost 7 bases, with 24 bases between them.

The chain joins TRBV24-1 to TRBJ2-1; unclear D gene. The V end was cut by 1 base, the J end by 5 bases, with 14 bases between. The CDR3 sequence is 16 residues long. CDR1 and CDR2 from the germline V gene are KGHDR and SFDVKD. The CDR3 DNA reads TGTGCCACCAGTGATTTTACGGGTCTCAACAACAATGAGCAGTTCTTC. Protein: CATSDFTGLNNNEQFF.

This clonotype was detected many times. This chain connects TRBV20-1 to TRBJ2-2; 9 positions match TRBD2. V gave up 2 bases and J gave up 6 bases; unmatched junction bases: 10. The CDR3 is made up of 16 amino acids. CDR1 is DFQATT, CDR2 SNEGSKA, per germline (reference sequence). CDR3 loop: CSARKSGLAPAGELFF. The CDR3 bases are TGCAGTGCTAGAAAGTCGGGACTAGCCCCAGCCGGGGAGCTGTTTTTT.

This clonotype was detected ten times or more. CDR3 amino acids: CSANWNNYGYTF. In nucleotides, the CDR3 is TGCAGTGCTAATTGGAATAACTATGGCTACACCTTC. V and J are TRBV20-1 and TRBJ1-2; D not certain. The CDR3 runs 12 residues. Deletions cut 4 bases from V and 1 base from J, with 7 bases between. Germline loops: CDR1 DFQATT, CDR2 SNEGSKA (reference sequence).